This T cell receptor beta chain was observed in a study of cytomegalovirus exposure and HLA in healthy donors. The study ran its PCR with 60 Vbeta and 13 Jbeta primers. TCRdb keeps only in-frame clones here, not all; method: immunoSEQ multiplex PCR. Found here are some 130,000 clones, more than 75% of them singletons; the top ten hold 2.2%. This CDR3 is 14 amino acids long. Germline-derived CDR1 and CDR2 are MNHEY and SVGAGI. V was cut by 0 bases and J by 2 bases, with 7 bases left in between. As concerns this clone: In the same sample, other DNA sequences code for this CDR3.

Sequenced material: PBMCs. This receptor was obtained from a man younger than 40 in good health and CMV-seronegative. This chain joins TRBV6-5 and TRBJ1-2; D is unclear. CDR3 protein: CASSYSGGNYGYTF. For the CDR3, the DNA is TGTGCCAGCAGTTACTCAGGCGGGAACTATGGCTACACCTTC.